Described below is a single T cell receptor beta chain sequence and its context. Its cognate antigen is unknown. Per germline, CDR1 LNHNV and CDR2 YYDKDF (reference sequence). V lost 1 base to trimming and J lost 6 bases, with 6 bases between them. The CDR3 sequence is 12 residues long. This sample is drawn from a study of beta chain features in type 1 diabetes. General study findings and limits: Among patients with Type 1 diabetes, TCRB CDR3s were moderately but significantly shorter in every one of the four CD4+ subsets.

Expressed TCRB transcripts were sequenced, since all the RNA that had been isolated was reverse transcribed. Clones were read by immunoSEQ multiplex PCR, and TCRdb kept only the in-frame ones, dropping some. The table has roughly 230,000 clones, roughly a tenth seen once. V gene TRBV15 combines with J gene TRBJ1-2, with a possible D match to TRBD1 (6 bases). Sequenced input: naive CD4+ T cells from blood. The sequence derives from a young man with type 1 diabetes. The CDR3 nucleotides are TGTGCCACCAGCAGAGGGACAGATGGCTACACCTTC. Translating gives CATSRGTDGYTF.